The 21 T cell receptor beta chains in this list originate from one sample, sequenced in a study of shared clonotypes between healthy human individuals. This table comes from immunoSEQ multiplex PCR, and its TCRdb copy is limited to in-frame clones, with some not included. Of fewer than 3 million clones in the sample, 85% to 95% were seen once. Sequences were obtained from naive CD4+ T cells from PBMCs. Subset here: CD45RA+ positively selected. Receptors originate from a man between 18 and 29 years old in good health. Some clones in this sample may be carry-over from other donors' samples.

This clone was detected only a few times. This rearrangement joins TRBV6-6 to TRBJ1-1, with D perhaps matching TRBD1 (5 bases). The germline CDR1 and CDR2 sequences are MNHNY and SVGAGI (reference sequence). The CDR3 runs to 12 residues. Trimming cost V 7 bases and J 5 bases, with 11 bases left between them. The CDR3 nucleotides are TGTGCCAGCAATGGGGCGGAGACTGAAGCTTTCTTT. Protein sequence: CASNGAETEAFF.

The chain has TRBV5-4 and TRBJ1-1; 8 nucleotides align to TRBD1. The germline V gene has CDR1 SGHNT and CDR2 YYREEE (reference sequence). With 4 bases clipped from V and 1 base from J, the junction kept 6 bases outside the gene matches. The CDR3 is 15 residues long. As DNA, the CDR3 is TGTGCCAGCAGCCTAGGGGACAGGTCGAACACTGAAGCTTTCTTT. It specifies CASSLGDRSNTEAFF.

The chain uses TRBV5-1 and TRBJ2-2; TRBD1 matches at 7 bases. The CDR3 consists of 16 residues. V gave up 3 bases and J gave up 4 bases; unmatched junction bases: 9. CDR1 SGHRS and CDR2 YFSETQ come from the germline V gene. CDR3 protein: CASSYPGQSSTGELFF. The CDR3 coding sequence is TGCGCCAGCAGCTATCCGGGACAGTCCTCCACCGGGGAGCTGTTTTTT. Full variable domain (remainder filled in from reference TRBV5-1 and TRBJ2-2): KAGVTQTPRYLIKTRGQQVTLSCSPISGHRSVSWYQQTPGQGLQFLFEYFSETQRNKGNFPGRFSGRQFSNSRSEMNVSTLELGDSALYLCASSYPGQSSTGELFFGEGSRLTVL.

V gene TRBV6-5 combines with J gene TRBJ1-1, with D hard to call. Germline V gives CDR1 MNHEY, CDR2 SVGAGI. The CDR3 runs to 14 residues. V lost 2 bases and J lost 0, with 7 bases in between. The CDR3 spells CASSYRVMNTEAFF. The CDR3 nucleotides are TGTGCCAGCAGTTACAGAGTCATGAACACTGAAGCTTTCTTT.

V and J are TRBV11-2 and TRBJ1-3; D is unclear. There are 13 residues in the CDR3. V was clipped by 3 bases and J by 3 bases, with 6 bases between them. CDR1 and CDR2 from the germline V gene are SGHAT and FQNNGV. The CDR3 coding sequence is TGTGCCAGCAGCTTTTATAGTGGAAACACCATATATTTT. The encoded protein is CASSFYSGNTIYF.

The chain couples TRBV2 to TRBJ2-1, with D hard to call. The length of the CDR3 is 12 residues. Trimming pared 6 bases from V and 10 bases from J, leaving 13 bases between. CDR1 SNHLY and CDR2 FYNNEI come from the germline V gene. CDR3 sequence: CASRPTLGEQFF. The CDR3 nucleotides read TGTGCCAGCAGACCCACCCTGGGCGAGCAGTTCTTC.

This clone has only one observation. The sample carries other DNA sequences with the same CDR3. The J gene is TRBJ2-5, the V gene TRBV5-1; 7 nucleotides agree with TRBD1. The germline V gene encodes CDR1 SGHRS and CDR2 YFSETQ. The CDR3 runs 14 residues. V shed 4 bases and J 1 base; nucleotides not matched to a gene: 4. CDR3 sequence: CASSPGTAQETQYF. Written as DNA, the CDR3 is TGCGCCAGCAGCCCGGGGACAGCCCAAGAGACCCAGTACTTC.

This rearrangement joins TRBV6-6 to TRBJ2-1, with D possibly called TRBD1 or TRBD2 (5 bases each). The CDR3 is 15 amino acids. Germline lookup yields CDR1 MNHNY and CDR2 SVGAGI (reference sequence). V was shortened by 6 bases and J by 10 bases, with 22 bases between the two germline ends. Written as DNA, the CDR3 is TGTGCCAGCAGACCGACCGGGACCCGAAAAGGGGAGCAGTTCTTC. It specifies CASRPTGTRKGEQFF.

V gene TRBV7-9 combines with J gene TRBJ2-5, with D perhaps being TRBD1 or TRBD2 (5 bases each). CDR1 SEHNR and CDR2 FQNEAQ come from the germline V gene (reference sequence). This CDR3 is built from 17 residues. The V and J ends lost 6 bases and 1 base respectively, with 21 bases between them. The CDR3 is CASSPLHPGRSQETQYF. CDR3 DNA sequence: TGTGCCAGCAGTCCCCTTCATCCGGGACGGAGCCAAGAGACCCAGTACTTC.

This chain connects TRBV11-2 to TRBJ1-1, with 8 bases aligning to TRBD1. The CDR3 is made up of 16 amino acids. Germline CDR1 reads SGHAT; CDR2 reads FQNNGV. Germline trimming cut 7 bases from V and 4 bases from J; bases unmatched to any gene: 14. In DNA, the CDR3 is TGTGCCAGCACCCCTAGGGCAGGGGGCCGAAGCACTGAAGCTTTCTTT. Protein product: CASTPRAGGRSTEAFF.

CDR3 sequence (DNA): TGTGCCAGCAGCAGAACGACGGCGACGAAGGGCTACACCTTC. It encodes CASSRTTATKGYTF. The V gene is TRBV7-3, the J gene TRBJ1-2; D is unresolved. The ends were cut back, 5 bases at V and 8 bases at J, with 18 bases in the middle. The germline V gene encodes CDR1 SGHTA and CDR2 FQGTGA. CDR3 length: 14 residues.

The chain has TRBV29-1 and TRBJ2-2, with D possibly being TRBD2 (5 bases). The ends were cut back, 5 bases at V and 5 bases at J, with 18 bases in the middle. This CDR3 spans 15 amino acids. CDR1 is SQVTM, CDR2 ANQGSEA, per germline. In DNA form, the CDR3 reads TGCAGCGTTCGGGCGGGCGGCCGAGGAACCGGGGAGCTGTTTTTT. This codes for CSVRAGGRGTGELFF.

The V gene is TRBV6-1, the J gene TRBJ1-5; no definite D call. The germline V and J ends were trimmed by 3 bases and 2 bases, with 8 bases remaining between them. The CDR3 has 14 amino acids. In germline, CDR1 is MNHNS, CDR2 SASEGT. The DNA of the CDR3 is TGTGCCAGCAGTGATGAGAGGGGCAATCAGCCCCAGCATTTT. Translation gives CASSDERGNQPQHF.

The chain recombines TRBV5-1 with TRBJ2-3, with 10 bases fitting TRBD2. The CDR3 extends over 15 amino acids. Losses at the gene ends were 6 bases for V and 2 bases for J; bases not matched to a gene: 6. Germline lookup yields CDR1 SGHRS and CDR2 YFSETQ. The CDR3 nucleotides read TGCGCCAGCACCCTGACTAGCGGGTTCACAGATACGCAGTATTTT. Translation: CASTLTSGFTDTQYF. The whole variable domain, remainder taken from reference TRBV5-1 and TRBJ2-3, is KAGVTQTPRYLIKTRGQQVTLSCSPISGHRSVSWYQQTPGQGLQFLFEYFSETQRNKGNFPGRFSGRQFSNSRSEMNVSTLELGDSALYLCASTLTSGFTDTQYFGPGTRLTVL.

This chain connects TRBV6-1 to TRBJ2-2, with 11 positions matching TRBD2. Germline trimming cut 6 bases from V and 7 bases from J; bases unmatched to any gene: 7. This CDR3 comprises 15 residues. Per the germline V gene, CDR1 is MNHNS and CDR2 is SASEGT. DNA for the CDR3: TGTGCCAGCAGCACGGGTCTAGCGGGAGGCGGGGAGCTGTTTTTT. It translates to CASSTGLAGGGELFF.

This clone was found once. J is TRBJ2-2 and V is TRBV18; tentatively, D is TRBD1 (6 bases). This CDR3 spans 16 amino acids. Trimming shortened V by 4 bases and J by 2 bases, and 14 bases separated the two germline ends. Germline CDR1 is KGHSH and CDR2 is LQKENI. Written as DNA, the CDR3 is TGTGCCAGCTCACTCGGACAGCCGGGTAACACCGGGGAGCTGTTTTTT. Its translation: CASSLGQPGNTGELFF.

The chain carries TRBV10-3 and TRBJ1-3, with TRBD1 matching 8 bases. CDR3 length: 14 amino acids. With V trimmed by 6 bases and J by 6 bases, 7 bases remained unmatched. Per the germline V gene, CDR1 is ENHRY and CDR2 is SYGVKD. The CDR3 sequence is CAISPGQGANTIYF. The DNA for the CDR3 is TGTGCCATCAGCCCCGGACAGGGAGCAAACACCATATATTTT.

The rearrangement links TRBV7-3 to TRBJ2-5; 8 bases map to TRBD2. The CDR3 spans 15 residues. Unmatched junction bases numbered 9, after V lost 2 bases and J lost 7 bases. Germline CDR1 and CDR2: SGHTA and FQGTGA. CDR3 bases: TGTGCCAGCAGCTTAGTGGCGGGAGGTGTTGGGACCCAGTACTTC. It is translated as CASSLVAGGVGTQYF. Full variable domain (outside the CDR3, taken from reference TRBV7-3 and TRBJ2-5): GAGVSQTPSNKVTEKGKYVELRCDPISGHTALYWYRQSLGQGPEFLIYFQGTGAADDSGLPNDRFFAVRPEGSVSTLKIQRTERGDSAVYLCASSLVAGGVGTQYFGPGTRLLVL.

This rearrangement joins TRBV11-1 to TRBJ2-7; 7 nucleotides agree with TRBD1. V lost 3 bases and J lost 2; bases outside the gene matches: 7. From germline, CDR1 is SGHAT and CDR2 FQDESV (reference sequence). This CDR3 has 15 amino acids. Here the CDR3 DNA reads TGTGCCAGCAGCTTGAGACAGGGACGAGCCTACGAGCAGTACTTC. Its translation is CASSLRQGRAYEQYF.

Concerning this clone itself: This CDR3 is also generated by other DNA sequences in the sample. The chain combines TRBV7-9 with TRBJ2-3; no clear D. Germline-derived CDR1 and CDR2 are SEHNR and FQNEAQ (reference sequence). Trimming removed 1 base at V and 1 base at J, with 6 bases between. The CDR3 loop spans 14 amino acids. The CDR3 is CASSLVGGTDTQYF. CDR3 nucleotides: TGTGCCAGCAGCTTAGTCGGCGGCACAGATACGCAGTATTTT.

V usage is TRBV5-6 and J usage is TRBJ2-5; D is possibly TRBD1 or TRBD2 (5 bases each). The germline V gene has CDR1 SGHDT and CDR2 YYEEEE. V was trimmed by 4 bases and J by 7 bases, leaving 32 bases between them. The CDR3 has 19 residues. The CDR3 region has the DNA TGTGCCAGCAGCACCGACGAGGGGATCTTAGACTGGGCTCCGAGGACCCAGTACTTC. Its translation: CASSTDEGILDWAPRTQYF.